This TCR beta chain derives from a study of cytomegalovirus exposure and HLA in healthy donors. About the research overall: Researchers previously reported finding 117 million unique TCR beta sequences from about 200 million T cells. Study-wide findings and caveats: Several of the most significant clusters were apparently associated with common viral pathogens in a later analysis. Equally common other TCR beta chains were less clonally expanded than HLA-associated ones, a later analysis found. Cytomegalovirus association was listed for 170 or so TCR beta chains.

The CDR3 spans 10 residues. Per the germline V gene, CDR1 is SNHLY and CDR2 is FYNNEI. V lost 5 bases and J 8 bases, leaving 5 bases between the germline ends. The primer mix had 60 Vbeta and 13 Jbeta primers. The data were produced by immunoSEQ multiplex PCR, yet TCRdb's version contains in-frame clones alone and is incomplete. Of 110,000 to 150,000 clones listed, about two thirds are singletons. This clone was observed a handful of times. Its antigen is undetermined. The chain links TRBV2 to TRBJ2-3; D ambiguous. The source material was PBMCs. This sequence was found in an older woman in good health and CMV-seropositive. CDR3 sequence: CASSFRTQYF. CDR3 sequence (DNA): TGTGCCAGCAGTTTTCGTACGCAGTATTTT.